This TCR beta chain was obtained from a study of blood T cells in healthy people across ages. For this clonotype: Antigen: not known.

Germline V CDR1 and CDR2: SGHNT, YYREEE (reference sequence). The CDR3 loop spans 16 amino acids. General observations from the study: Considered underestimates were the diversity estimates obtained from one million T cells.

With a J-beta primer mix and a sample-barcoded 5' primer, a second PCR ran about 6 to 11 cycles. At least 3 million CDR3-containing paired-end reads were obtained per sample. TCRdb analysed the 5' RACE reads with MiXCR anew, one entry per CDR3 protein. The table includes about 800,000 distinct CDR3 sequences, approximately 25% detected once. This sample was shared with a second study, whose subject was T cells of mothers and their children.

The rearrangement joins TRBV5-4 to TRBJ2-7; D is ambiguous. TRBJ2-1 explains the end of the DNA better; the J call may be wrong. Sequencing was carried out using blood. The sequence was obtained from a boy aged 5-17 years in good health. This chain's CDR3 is CASSSSGLEVYNEQFF. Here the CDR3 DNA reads TGTGCCAGCAGCTCCAGTGGGCTCGAGGTGTACAATGAGCAGTTCTTC.